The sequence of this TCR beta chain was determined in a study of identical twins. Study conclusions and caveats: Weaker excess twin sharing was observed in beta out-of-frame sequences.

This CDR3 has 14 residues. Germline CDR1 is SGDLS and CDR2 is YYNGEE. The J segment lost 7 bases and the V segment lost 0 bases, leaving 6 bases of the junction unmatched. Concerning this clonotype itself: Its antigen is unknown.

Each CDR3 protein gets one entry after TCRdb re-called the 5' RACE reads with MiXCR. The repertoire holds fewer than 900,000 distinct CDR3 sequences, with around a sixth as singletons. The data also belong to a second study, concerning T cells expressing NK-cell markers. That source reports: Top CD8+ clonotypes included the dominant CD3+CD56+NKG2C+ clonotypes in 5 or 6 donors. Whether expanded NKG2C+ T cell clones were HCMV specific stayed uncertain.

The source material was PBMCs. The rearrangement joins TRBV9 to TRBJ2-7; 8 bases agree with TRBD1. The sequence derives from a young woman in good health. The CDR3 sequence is CASSVGGQGWEQYF. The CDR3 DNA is TGTGCCAGCAGCGTAGGCGGACAGGGTTGGGAGCAGTACTTC.